A single T cell receptor (beta chain) is shown here with its context. The sample originates from a study of control samples from healthy donors and cancer patients. The CDR3 extends over 13 amino acids. Germline loops: CDR1 SEHNR, CDR2 FQNEAQ (reference sequence). J gave up 10 bases and V 6 bases, and 8 bases lay outside the gene matches. TCRdb's copy holds only in-frame clones and misses some; the assay was immunoSEQ multiplex PCR. The table has approximately 89,000 clones, about 85% seen once. J is TRBJ1-2 and V is TRBV7-9; 10 bases agree with TRBD1. This receptor was taken from a middle-aged woman in good health. The sample was blood. This CDR3 is CASSRDRGELYTF. The CDR3 DNA reads as TGTGCCAGCAGTCGGGACAGGGGAGAGCTCTACACCTTC.